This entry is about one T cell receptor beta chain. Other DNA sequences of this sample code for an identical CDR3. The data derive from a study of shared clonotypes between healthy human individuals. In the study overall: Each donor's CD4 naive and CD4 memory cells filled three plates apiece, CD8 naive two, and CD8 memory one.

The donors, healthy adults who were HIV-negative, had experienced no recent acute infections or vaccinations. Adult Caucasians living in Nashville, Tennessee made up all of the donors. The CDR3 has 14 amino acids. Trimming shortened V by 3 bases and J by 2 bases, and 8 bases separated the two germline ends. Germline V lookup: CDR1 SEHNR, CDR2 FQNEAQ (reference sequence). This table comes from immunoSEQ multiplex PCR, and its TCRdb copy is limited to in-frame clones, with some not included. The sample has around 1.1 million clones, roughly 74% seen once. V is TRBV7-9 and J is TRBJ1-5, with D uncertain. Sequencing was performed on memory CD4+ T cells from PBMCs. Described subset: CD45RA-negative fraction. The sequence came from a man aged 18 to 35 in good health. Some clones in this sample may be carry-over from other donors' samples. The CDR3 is CASSFTGRNQPQHF. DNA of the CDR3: TGTGCCAGCAGCTTCACCGGGCGCAATCAGCCCCAGCATTTT. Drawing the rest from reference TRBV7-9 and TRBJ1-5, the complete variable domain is DTGVSQNPRHKITKRGQNVTFRCDPISEHNRLYWYRQTLGQGPEFLTYFQNEAQLEKSRLLSDRFSAERPKGSFSTLEIQRTEQGDSAMYLCASSFTGRNQPQHFGDGTRLSIL.